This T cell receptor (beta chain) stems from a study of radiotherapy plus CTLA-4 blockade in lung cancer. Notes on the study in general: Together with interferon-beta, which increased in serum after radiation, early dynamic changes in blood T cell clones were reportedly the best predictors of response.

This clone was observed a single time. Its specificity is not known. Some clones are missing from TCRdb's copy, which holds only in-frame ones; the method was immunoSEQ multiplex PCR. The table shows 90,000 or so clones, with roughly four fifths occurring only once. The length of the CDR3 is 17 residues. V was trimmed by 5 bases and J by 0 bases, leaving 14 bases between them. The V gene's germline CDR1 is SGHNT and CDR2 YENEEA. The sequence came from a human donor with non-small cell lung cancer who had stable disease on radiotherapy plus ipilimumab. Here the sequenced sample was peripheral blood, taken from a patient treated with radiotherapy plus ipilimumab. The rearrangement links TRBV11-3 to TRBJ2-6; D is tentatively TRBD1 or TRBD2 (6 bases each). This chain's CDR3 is CASSPGARGSGANVLTF. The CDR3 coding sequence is TGTGCCAGCAGCCCGGGGGCGCGGGGCTCTGGGGCCAACGTCCTGACTTTC. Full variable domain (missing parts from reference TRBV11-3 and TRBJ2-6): EAGVVQSPRYKIIEKKQPVAFWCNPISGHNTLYWYLQNLGQGPELLIRYENEEAVDDSQLPKDRFSAERLKGVDSTLKIQPAELGDSAVYLCASSPGARGSGANVLTFGAGSRLTVL.